This T cell receptor (beta chain) was sequenced for a study of blood T cell repertoires in COVID-19. In its sample, this clone was seen once. Method: immunoSEQ multiplex PCR; TCRdb's copy keeps in-frame clones and lacks some. The sample includes 150,000 to 200,000 clones, roughly 80% of them seen just once. Unmatched junction bases numbered 7, after V lost 2 bases and J lost 1 base. CDR3 length: 16 amino acids. CDR1 is MNHEY and CDR2 is SVGEGT in the germline V gene. Sample: peripheral blood. The V and J genes are TRBV6-2 or TRBV6-3 and TRBJ1-2; 7 bases map to TRBD1. This clonotype was sampled from a man aged 45-65 years who had recovered from COVID-19. The CDR3 sequence is CASSYPKDRLNYGYTF. CDR3 sequence (DNA): TGTGCCAGCAGTTACCCCAAGGACAGGCTTAACTATGGCTACACCTTC.